Reported below is one T cell receptor (beta chain). This entry comes from a study of blood T cell repertoires in COVID-19. Assay: immunoSEQ multiplex PCR; the TCRdb copy retains only in-frame clones and omits some. The table lists some 250,000 clones, 75% to 90% of them singletons. V was clipped by 3 bases and J by 7 bases, with 15 bases between them. This CDR3 is 14 amino acids long. Germline CDR1 and CDR2: MDHEN and SYDVKM. This chain joins TRBV28 and TRBJ1-1; TRBD1 is a possible D gene (5 bases). The source is a man in his 60s who had recovered from COVID-19. The sequencing sample was made of peripheral blood. The CDR3 is CASSFPGPLVEAFF. The DNA of the CDR3 is TGTGCCAGCAGTTTCCCAGGGCCCCTGGTTGAAGCTTTCTTT. The full variable domain, rest sourced from reference TRBV28 and TRBJ1-1, is DVKVTQSSRYLVKRTGEKVFLECVQDMDHENMFWYRQDPGLGLRLIYFSYDVKMKEKGDIPEGYSVSREKKERFSLILESASTNQTSMYLCASSFPGPLVEAFFGQGTRLTVV.